The clone carrying this T cell receptor beta chain has a handful of counts. Its antigen is currently unknown. These data belong to a study of cytomegalovirus exposure and HLA in healthy donors. Both 60 Vbeta primers and 13 Jbeta primers went into the PCR. Produced via immunoSEQ multiplex PCR; TCRdb's table is partial and in-frame only. This table holds 110,000 to 150,000 clones, more than 7.5% found once. Regarding the study as a whole: In vitro work confirmed that three CMV-associated chains recognize CMV antigens. Information on immune exposure was restricted to one variable (CMV serostatus). There were several of the most significant clusters that appeared linked to common viral pathogens in a later analysis. A missense variant in DCLRE1C was later tied to TCR beta V- and J-gene trimming.

The CDR3 spans 15 residues. Germline CDR1 reads LNHDA; CDR2 reads SQIVND (reference sequence). V dropped 5 bases and J dropped 4; count of bases not matched to a gene: 6. The chain uses TRBV19 and TRBJ1-1; TRBD1 matches 11 bases. The TCR comes from a man between 45 and 60 years old in good health and CMV-seronegative. Sequences were obtained from PBMCs. The CDR3 coding sequence is TGTGCCAGTAGTGTTGGACAGGGGGCGAGCACTGAAGCTTTCTTT. Residues: CASSVGQGASTEAFF.